This record concerns one TCR beta chain sequence. This entry belongs to a study of blood T cell repertoires in COVID-19. Germline values: CDR1 SGHRS, CDR2 YFSETQ. Trimming pared 0 bases from V and 3 bases from J, leaving 12 bases between. The CDR3 covers 15 residues. Libraries were prepared by immunoSEQ multiplex PCR; TCRdb keeps only in-frame clonotypes and omits some of them. The profile shows 490,000 or so clones, approximately 86% of them singletons. The TCR was taken from a woman aged 55-70 years who had recovered from COVID-19. This chain links TRBV5-1 with TRBJ2-5; weak D call: TRBD1 (6 bases). Sequencing was carried out using PBMCs or T cells enriched from blood (not recorded which). The chain's CDR3 is CASSLAGRGEETQYF. CDR3 bases: TGCGCCAGCAGCTTGGCGGGCAGGGGAGAAGAGACCCAGTACTTC.